Each of the 24 T cell receptor beta chains below was sequenced from the same sample in a study of OX40 agonist ivuxolimab in advanced cancers. The protocol was immunoSEQ multiplex PCR, while the TCRdb copy is restricted to in-frame clones and leaves out a portion. The sample includes tens of thousands of clones, about nine tenths of them seen just once. Specimen: CD4+ or CD8+ T cells sorted from blood, collected in a trial of the OX40 agonist ivuxolimab. The receptors come from an adult with an advanced solid tumor such as melanoma, head and neck, liver or kidney cancer.

The chain uses TRBV5-6 and TRBJ1-5, with D hard to call. Per the germline V gene, CDR1 is SGHDT and CDR2 is YYEEEE. Trimming removed 1 base at V and 4 bases at J, with 6 bases between. This CDR3 contains 13 residues. Written as DNA, the CDR3 is TGTGCCAGCAGCTTGATGAGGAATCAGCCCCAGCATTTT. It encodes CASSLMRNQPQHF.

This chain links TRBV14 with TRBJ2-3; 11 nucleotides align to TRBD2. This CDR3 is built from 15 residues. Germline V gene data show CDR1 as SGHDN and CDR2 as FVKESK. V lost 4 bases, J lost 2 bases, and 2 bases stayed unmatched. CDR3 in amino acids: CASSRLAGTTDTQYF. CDR3 in DNA: TGTGCCAGCAGCCGACTAGCGGGGACCACAGATACGCAGTATTTT.

This chain uses TRBV29-1 with TRBJ1-1; D unclear. The germline V gene has CDR1 SQVTM and CDR2 ANQGSEA. There are 13 residues in the CDR3. V lost 4 bases and J 3 bases, leaving 12 bases between the germline ends. CDR3 coding DNA: TGCAGCGTTGGGTTTCGGTCGGACACTGAAGCTTTCTTT. Encoded protein: CSVGFRSDTEAFF.

The V call is TRBV5-1, the J call TRBJ2-1, with D maybe TRBD2 (6 bases). CDR1 is SGHRS, CDR2 YFSETQ, per germline. The CDR3 covers 14 residues. The V end lost 0 bases, the J end lost 4 bases, and 8 bases lay between the germline ends. The CDR3 DNA reads as TGCGCCAGCAGCTTGGAGGGAGGTTACAATGAGCAGTTCTTC. Translated, it gives CASSLEGGYNEQFF.

The V call is TRBV19, the J call TRBJ1-5, with 9 bases lining up with TRBD1. V gave up 5 bases and J gave up 5 bases; unmatched junction bases: 7. Germline V CDR1 and CDR2: LNHDA, SQIVND (reference sequence). This CDR3 is 15 amino acids long. CDR3 in DNA: TGTGCCAGTAGTCCCCGGACAGGGGATCATCAGCCCCAGCATTTT. Encoded protein: CASSPRTGDHQPQHF.

This sequence joins TRBV6-6 and TRBJ1-5; 7 nucleotides agree with TRBD1. Germline V lookup: CDR1 MNHNY, CDR2 SVGAGI (reference sequence). With V trimmed by 5 bases and J by 3 bases, 7 bases remained unmatched. The CDR3 has 15 amino acids. For the CDR3, the DNA is TGTGCCAGCAGTCCGCCCACAGGGGTCAATCAGCCCCAGCATTTT. Protein sequence: CASSPPTGVNQPQHF.

V usage is TRBV14 and J usage is TRBJ2-1; 9 bases agree with TRBD2. The germline V gene encodes CDR1 SGHDN and CDR2 FVKESK. This CDR3 has 15 residues. J gave up 4 bases and V 1 base, and 2 bases lay outside the gene matches. The CDR3 bases are TGTGCCAGCAGCCAAGCTAGCGGGGATTACAATGAGCAGTTCTTC. Its protein product is CASSQASGDYNEQFF.

By its share, this clone is medium-sized. The V call is TRBV7-6, the J call TRBJ2-7; D uncertain. Trimming took off 2 bases at V and 3 bases at J, with 11 bases between the two ends. CDR1 and CDR2 (germline): SGHVS, FNYEAQ. CDR3 length: 14 amino acids. The CDR3 protein is CASSLKRASYEQYF. Written as DNA, the CDR3 is TGTGCCAGCAGCTTAAAACGAGCCAGCTACGAGCAGTACTTC.

The gene calls are TRBV5-1 and TRBJ2-3; 8 nucleotides agree with TRBD2. V gave up 2 bases and J gave up 4 bases; unmatched junction bases: 9. The germline gives CDR1 SGHRS, CDR2 YFSETQ. The CDR3 runs to 16 residues. The CDR3 region is CASSLGAGAGADTQYF. CDR3 sequence (DNA): TGCGCCAGCAGCTTAGGAGCGGGAGCGGGGGCAGATACGCAGTATTTT.

The chain is built from TRBV25-1 and TRBJ2-3, with 8 bases lining up with TRBD1. The length of the CDR3 is 16 residues. Germline values: CDR1 MGHDK, CDR2 SYGVNS. V lost 5 bases, J lost 1 base, and 8 bases stayed unmatched. This chain's CDR3 is CASSLGGTGRTDTQYF. The CDR3 DNA reads TGTGCCAGCAGTCTAGGGGGGACAGGACGCACAGATACGCAGTATTTT.

This chain uses TRBV7-9 with TRBJ2-1, with 12 bases that match TRBD2. The CDR3 covers 16 residues. Germline CDR1 and CDR2: SEHNR and FQNEAQ (reference sequence). J was trimmed by 2 bases and V by 5 bases; bases with no gene match: 4. This CDR3 reads CASSRTSGATYNEQFF. The CDR3 nucleotides read TGTGCCAGCAGCCGGACTAGCGGGGCGACCTACAATGAGCAGTTCTTC.

The J gene is TRBJ2-1, the V gene TRBV18; 9 nucleotides match TRBD1. Germline lookup yields CDR1 KGHSH and CDR2 LQKENI. The CDR3 covers 15 residues. J was trimmed by 4 bases and V by 3 bases; bases with no gene match: 4. The DNA for the CDR3 is TGTGCCAGCTCACCCGGGACAGGGACGTACAATGAGCAGTTCTTC. Protein sequence: CASSPGTGTYNEQFF.

The rearrangement joins TRBV15 to TRBJ1-4, with TRBD1 matching over 7 bases. CDR3 length: 16 residues. With 1 base clipped from V and 8 bases from J, the junction kept 10 bases outside the gene matches. The V gene's germline CDR1 is LNHNV and CDR2 YYDKDF (reference sequence). The CDR3 is CATSRGPQGGEEKLFF. In nucleotides, the CDR3 is TGTGCCACCAGCAGAGGCCCCCAGGGGGGCGAGGAAAAACTGTTTTTT.

V and J are TRBV2 and TRBJ2-7, with D possibly called TRBD1 or TRBD2 (5 bases each). V lost 8 bases, J lost 3 bases, and 17 bases lay in between. Germline lookup yields CDR1 SNHLY and CDR2 FYNNEI. The CDR3 runs to 14 residues. CDR3 coding DNA: TGTGCCAGCTCCCCGGGACCGCAACGCTACGAGCAGTACTTC. It is translated as CASSPGPQRYEQYF.

The chain joins TRBV18 to TRBJ2-6, with D possibly being TRBD1 (6 bases). Germline V gene data show CDR1 as KGHSH and CDR2 as LQKENI. The V end was cut by 6 bases, the J end by 0 bases, with 6 bases between. The CDR3 runs to 14 residues. CDR3 residues: CASSDSSGANVLTF. The CDR3 nucleotides read TGTGCCAGCTCGGACAGCTCTGGGGCCAACGTCCTGACTTTC.

The chain has TRBV27 and TRBJ2-7, with TRBD2 matching over 9 bases. The junction had 9 bases not matched to a gene; V was cut back by 4 bases and J by 2 bases. This CDR3 region has 16 residues. From germline, CDR1 is MNHEY and CDR2 SMNVEV (reference sequence). The CDR3 DNA follows: TGTGCCAGCAGTTGGGGTAGCGGGAGATTACCCTACGAGCAGTACTTC. Protein: CASSWGSGRLPYEQYF.

The chain links TRBV21-1 to TRBJ2-5; the table's D call, TRBD1, was not checked against the DNA. TRBV21-1 is a pseudogene locus. The length of the CDR3 is 13 residues. The CDR3 sequence is CASIEQGPETQYF. The CDR3 DNA reads TGTGCCAGCATAGAGCAGGGGCCAGAGACCCAGTACTTC.

The CDR3 nucleotides are TGTGCCAGCAGCGTAGGTCAGGGGGCAGGGGAGCTGTTTTTT. Translating gives CASSVGQGAGELFF. The V call is TRBV9, the J call TRBJ2-2, with 8 bases fitting TRBD1. Germline V gives CDR1 SGDLS, CDR2 YYNGEE. The CDR3 is 14 amino acids. V was clipped by 0 bases and J by 8 bases; unmatched bases: 3.

This clone was seen a handful of times. The chain recombines TRBV7-9 with TRBJ1-1, with D hard to call. The CDR3 has 15 residues. The germline gives CDR1 SEHNR, CDR2 FQNEAQ (reference sequence). V was shortened by 7 bases and J by 11 bases, with 26 bases between the two germline ends. This CDR3 is CASTSTHPAYSMAFF. The CDR3 DNA reads TGTGCCAGCACCTCTACCCACCCGGCCTACTCAATGGCTTTCTTT. The full variable domain, rest sourced from reference TRBV7-9 and TRBJ1-1, is DTGVSQNPRHKITKRGQNVTFRCDPISEHNRLYWYRQTLGQGPEFLTYFQNEAQLEKSRLLSDRFSAERPKGSFSTLEIQRTEQGDSAMYLCASTSTHPAYSMAFFGQGTRLTVV.

V is TRBV12-5 and J is TRBJ2-1, with 12 positions matching TRBD2. This CDR3 contains 17 residues. After removal of 6 bases from V and 7 bases from J, the junction contained 13 bases not matched to a gene. CDR1 and CDR2 (germline): LGHNT, FRNRAP. CDR3 loop: CASGSLAGGPFLNEQFF. The CDR3 DNA follows: TGTGCTAGTGGCTCCCTAGCGGGAGGGCCTTTTCTTAATGAGCAGTTCTTC.

V usage is TRBV14 and J usage is TRBJ1-2; D is possibly TRBD1 (5 bases). This CDR3 comprises 14 residues. Germline V lookup: CDR1 SGHDN, CDR2 FVKESK. The V and J ends lost 5 bases and 7 bases respectively, with 17 bases between them. This CDR3 is CASSRTHSPGGYTF. The CDR3 region has the DNA TGTGCCAGCAGCAGGACACACTCACCAGGTGGCTACACCTTC. Together with reference TRBV14 and TRBJ1-2, the CDR3 gives the full variable domain: EAGVTQFPSHSVIEKGQTVTLRCDPISGHDNLYWYRRVMGKEIKFLLHFVKESKQDESGMPNNRFLAERTGGTYSTLKVQPAELEDSGVYFCASSRTHSPGGYTFGSGTRLTVV.

V and J are TRBV5-6 and TRBJ2-2; D remains ambiguous. Germline CDR1 and CDR2: SGHDT and YYEEEE. V dropped 4 bases and J dropped 2 bases, with 9 bases sitting between them. The CDR3 runs 14 residues. The CDR3 nucleotides read TGTGCCAGCAGCGCGGCACACAACACCGGGGAGCTGTTTTTT. It specifies CASSAAHNTGELFF.

The J gene is TRBJ2-3, the V gene TRBV19, with a tentative D call TRBD2 (7 bases). Trimming stripped 4 bases from V and 5 bases from J, with 13 bases between. The length of the CDR3 is 14 residues. Germline V CDR1 and CDR2: LNHDA, SQIVND (reference sequence). The CDR3 region has the DNA TGTGCCAGTAGTAGGCCGGGGGGCGGAGATACGCAGTATTTT. Encoded protein: CASSRPGGGDTQYF.

V is TRBV28 and J is TRBJ2-6; TRBD1 is a possible D gene (5 bases). This CDR3 region has 15 residues. V lost 6 bases to trimming and J lost 2 bases, with 11 bases between them. Germline lookup yields CDR1 MDHEN and CDR2 SYDVKM. CDR3 coding DNA: TGTGCCAGCAGCAGGGTGATCGCTGGGGCCAACGTCCTGACTTTC. Protein sequence: CASSRVIAGANVLTF. The full variable domain, completed using reference TRBV28 and TRBJ2-6, is DVKVTQSSRYLVKRTGEKVFLECVQDMDHENMFWYRQDPGLGLRLIYFSYDVKMKEKGDIPEGYSVSREKKERFSLILESASTNQTSMYLCASSRVIAGANVLTFGAGSRLTVL.